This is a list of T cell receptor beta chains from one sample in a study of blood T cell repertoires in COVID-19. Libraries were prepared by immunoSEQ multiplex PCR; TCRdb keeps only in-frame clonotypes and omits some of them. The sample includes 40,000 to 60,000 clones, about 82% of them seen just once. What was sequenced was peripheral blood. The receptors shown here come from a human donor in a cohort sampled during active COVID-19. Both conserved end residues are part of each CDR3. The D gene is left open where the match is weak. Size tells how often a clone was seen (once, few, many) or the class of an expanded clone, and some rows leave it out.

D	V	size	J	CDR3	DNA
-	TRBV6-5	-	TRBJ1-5	CASKGLSLSNQPQHF	TGTGCCAGCAAGGGACTTTCCCTTAGCAATCAGCCCCAGCATTTT
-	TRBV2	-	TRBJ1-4	CASSEARGNEKLFF	TGTGCCAGCAGTGAAGCCAGGGGAAATGAAAAACTGTTTTTT
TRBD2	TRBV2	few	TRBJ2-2	CASSENRAGGLGELFF	TGTGCCAGCAGTGAAAATCGGGCGGGAGGACTCGGGGAGCTGTTTTTT
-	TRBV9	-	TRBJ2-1	CASSVRDYNEQFF	TGTGCCAGCAGCGTACGGGACTACAATGAGCAGTTCTTC
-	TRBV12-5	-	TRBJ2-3	CASGFGGGHPNTDTQYF	TGTGCTAGTGGTTTCGGTGGGGGACACCCCAACACAGATACGCAGTATTTT
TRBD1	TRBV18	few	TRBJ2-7	CASSRDRPPYEQYF	TGTGCCAGCTCAAGGGACAGGCCGCCCTACGAGCAGTACTTC
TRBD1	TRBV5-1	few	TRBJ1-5	CASSPGQGSDQPQHF	TGCGCCAGCAGCCCGGGACAGGGCTCGGATCAGCCCCAGCATTTT
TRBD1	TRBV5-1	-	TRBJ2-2	CASSPGQGGIGELFF	TGCGCCAGCAGTCCGGGACAGGGAGGTATCGGGGAGCTGTTTTTT
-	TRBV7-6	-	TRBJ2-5	CASSLVEGGHRGTQYF	TGTGCCAGCAGCTTAGTGGAAGGGGGACATCGTGGGACCCAGTACTTC
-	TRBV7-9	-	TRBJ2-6	CASSFFRSGANVLTF	TGTGCCAGCAGCTTTTTCCGCTCTGGGGCCAACGTCCTGACTTTC
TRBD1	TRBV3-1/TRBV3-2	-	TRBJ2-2	CASGQENRQGTGELFF	TGTGCCAGCGGGCAGGAAAACCGACAGGGCACCGGGGAGCTGTTTTTT
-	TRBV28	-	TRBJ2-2	CASSLQARENTGELFF	TGTGCCAGCAGTTTGCAAGCCAGGGAGAACACCGGGGAGCTGTTTTTT
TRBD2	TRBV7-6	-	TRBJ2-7	CASSLGTSGSYEQYF	TGTGCCAGCAGCTTAGGGACTAGCGGGAGTTACGAGCAGTACTTC
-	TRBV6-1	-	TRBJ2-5	CASSEQLHHLQETQYF	TGTGCCAGCAGTGAACAATTACATCACCTCCAAGAGACCCAGTACTTC
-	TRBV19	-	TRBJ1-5	CASSTGVQPQHF	TGTGCCAGTAGTACAGGGGTTCAGCCCCAGCATTTT
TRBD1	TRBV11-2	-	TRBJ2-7	CASSLEGTGGAYEQYF	TGTGCCAGCAGCTTAGAGGGGACAGGGGGAGCCTACGAGCAGTACTTC
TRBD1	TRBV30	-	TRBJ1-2	CACGRDRSFLGYGYTF	TGTGCCTGCGGCCGGGACAGGAGTTTCTTGGGCTATGGCTACACCTTC
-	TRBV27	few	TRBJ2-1	CASSLGGARDEQFF	TGTGCCAGCAGTTTGGGGGGGGCGAGAGATGAGCAGTTCTTC
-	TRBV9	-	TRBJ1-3	CASSVAVAGNTIYF	TGTGCCAGCAGTGTCGCGGTCGCTGGAAACACCATATATTTT
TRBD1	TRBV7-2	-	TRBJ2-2	CASSFDRVTGELFF	TGTGCCAGCAGCTTTGACAGGGTCACCGGGGAGCTGTTTTTT
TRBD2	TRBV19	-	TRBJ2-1	CASSTLPGLAAPLEQFF	TGTGCCAGTAGTACTCTCCCGGGACTAGCGGCCCCTCTGGAGCAGTTCTTC
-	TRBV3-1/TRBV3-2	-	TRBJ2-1	CASSQGADRGEQFF	TGTGCCAGCAGCCAAGGCGCGGATCGGGGTGAGCAGTTCTTC